A single sample is the source of the 7 T cell receptor beta chains below, sequenced in a study of blood T cell repertoires in COVID-19. Repertoires were generated with immunoSEQ multiplex PCR, while TCRdb's copy carries only in-frame clones and drops some. This table holds approximately 72,000 clones, 84% found once. Sequenced input: peripheral blood. The origin of the receptors is a man aged 45-65 years with active COVID-19.

This chain connects TRBV10-1 to TRBJ2-2; D is uncertain. CDR1 WNHNN and CDR2 SYGVQD come from the germline V gene (reference sequence). V lost 2 bases, J lost 4 bases, and 5 bases lay in between. The CDR3 loop spans 13 amino acids. The chain's CDR3 is CASSETATGELFF. The CDR3 nucleotides read TGCGCCAGCAGTGAGACAGCCACCGGGGAGCTGTTTTTT.

The chain couples TRBV9 to TRBJ2-3; 16 bases agree with TRBD2. V lost 0 bases and J lost 6; bases outside the gene matches: 4. The CDR3 totals 17 residues. In germline, CDR1 is SGDLS, CDR2 YYNGEE. CDR3 sequence: CASSVAGTSGGADTQYF. The CDR3, as DNA: TGTGCCAGCAGCGTAGCTGGGACTAGCGGGGGGGCGGATACGCAGTATTTT.

This rearrangement joins TRBV12-5 to TRBJ2-7, with D perhaps TRBD1 (6 bases). This CDR3 is 15 amino acids long. V lost 0 bases and J 3 bases, leaving 12 bases between the germline ends. Germline V gene data show CDR1 as LGHNT and CDR2 as FRNRAP. CDR3: CASGLVLGQYYEQYF. Here the CDR3 DNA reads TGTGCTAGTGGTTTGGTATTAGGACAGTACTACGAGCAGTACTTC.

J is TRBJ1-1 and V is TRBV20-1, with D possibly TRBD1 on 6 matching bases. Germline lookup yields CDR1 DFQATT and CDR2 SNEGSKA (reference sequence). The CDR3 covers 10 residues. The DNA of the CDR3 is TGCCGGGGGGCTAACACTGAAGCTTTCTTT. This sequence encodes CRGANTEAFF.

The chain recombines TRBV2 with TRBJ1-1; 7 bases are shared with TRBD1. CDR3 length: 14 amino acids. The J segment lost 7 bases and the V segment lost 7 bases, leaving 12 bases of the junction unmatched. Germline CDR1 SNHLY, CDR2 FYNNEI. The CDR3 DNA is TGTGCCAGCACCAAGGACAGGTTGACGGGTGAAGCTTTCTTT. Residues: CASTKDRLTGEAFF.

V gene TRBV29-1 combines with J gene TRBJ2-2; possibly TRBD1 for D (5 bases). The germline V and J ends were trimmed by 4 bases and 4 bases, with 10 bases remaining between them. In germline, CDR1 is SQVTM, CDR2 ANQGSEA. The CDR3 length is 13 residues. The CDR3 spells CSVGAGRTGELFF. CDR3 DNA sequence: TGCAGCGTTGGGGCAGGGCGCACCGGGGAGCTGTTTTTT.

The gene calls are TRBV6-2 or TRBV6-3 and TRBJ1-1, with 9 bases identical to TRBD1. Germline CDR1 is MNHEY and CDR2 is SVGEGT. This CDR3 is built from 15 residues. Germline trimming cut 2 bases from V and 6 bases from J; bases unmatched to any gene: 7. The CDR3 region has the DNA TGTGCCAGCAGTTACCAGGGGACAGGGTACTCTGAAGCTTTCTTT. Protein product: CASSYQGTGYSEAFF.